A single sample is the source of the 26 T cell receptor beta chains below, sequenced in a study of beta chain features in type 1 diabetes. Investigators reverse transcribed all isolated RNA, so they sequenced expressed TCRB transcripts. The data were produced by immunoSEQ multiplex PCR, yet TCRdb's version contains in-frame clones alone and is incomplete. The profile shows under 850,000 clones, around 15% of them singletons. These receptors are not linked to any known antigen. Whole-study findings and limits: Moderately but significantly shorter TCRB CDR3s were found in Type 1 diabetes patients in all four CD4+ subsets.

The specimen was naive CD4+ T cells from blood. Receptors were obtained from a man aged 18 to 35 with type 1 diabetes.

The chain recombines TRBV30 with TRBJ1-1; D is unclear. This CDR3 has 10 amino acids. Germline CDR1 and CDR2: GTSNPN and SVGIG (reference sequence). Deletions cut 0 bases from V and 7 bases from J, with 3 bases between. This chain's CDR3 is CAWSVDEAFF. The CDR3 bases are TGTGCCTGGAGTGTGGATGAAGCTTTCTTT.

The rearrangement uses TRBV28 and TRBJ2-6, with D unresolved. CDR1 is MDHEN and CDR2 is SYDVKM in the germline V gene. V was trimmed by 4 bases and J by 3 bases, leaving 7 bases between them. There are 14 residues in the CDR3. DNA of the CDR3: TGTGCCAGCAGTTCCTTGGGTGGGGCCAACGTCCTGACTTTC. Its translation is CASSSLGGANVLTF.

This clone was seen a few times. The chain has TRBV4-1 and TRBJ1-6, with 11 positions matching TRBD1. Trimming at V came to 2 bases and at J to 9 bases, leaving 6 bases not matched to a gene. Germline V gives CDR1 MGHRA, CDR2 YSYEKL. The CDR3 spans 16 residues. CDR3 in DNA: TGCGCCAGCAGCCAATGGACAGGGGGCGAGGGTTCACCCCTCCACTTT. It encodes CASSQWTGGEGSPLHF.

As for this clone: With a much larger clone just one base away, this may be a read error. Other nucleotide sequences from this sample produce the same CDR3. J is TRBJ1-1 and V is TRBV18; no definite D call. Per the germline V gene, CDR1 is KGHSH and CDR2 is LQKENI. The CDR3 length is 13 residues. The V and J ends lost 0 bases and 1 base respectively, with 3 bases between them. CDR3 region: CASSPPGNTEAFF. Here the CDR3 DNA reads TGTGCCAGCTCACCACCTGGGAACACTGAAGCTTTCTTT. Complete variable domain (other parts from reference TRBV18 and TRBJ1-1): NAGVMQNPRHLVRRRGQEARLRCSPMKGHSHVYWYRQLPEEGLKFMVYLQKENIIDESGMPKERFSAEFPKEGPSILRIQQVVRGDSAAYFCASSPPGNTEAFFGQGTRLTVV.

This sequence joins TRBV30 and TRBJ2-5; a weak D match, TRBD1 (5 bases). Germline CDR1 is GTSNPN and CDR2 is SVGIG (reference sequence). The CDR3 spans 13 residues. The ends were cut back, 8 bases at V and 1 base at J, with 14 bases in the middle. CDR3 sequence: CALTTDTQETQYF. DNA of the CDR3: TGTGCCCTAACGACGGACACCCAAGAGACCCAGTACTTC.

Regarding this clone: Other DNA sequences in this specimen translate into the identical CDR3. The chain links TRBV30 to TRBJ2-3; 8 nucleotides line up with TRBD2. Germline loops: CDR1 GTSNPN, CDR2 SVGIG (reference sequence). V dropped 0 bases and J dropped 1; count of bases not matched to a gene: 6. This CDR3 is built from 16 residues. The chain's CDR3 is CAWSVSSGGGTDTQYF. The DNA of the CDR3 is TGTGCCTGGAGTGTATCCAGCGGGGGTGGCACAGATACGCAGTATTTT.

The rearrangement uses TRBV6-5 and TRBJ2-5, with D perhaps TRBD1 (5 bases). Germline CDR1 is MNHEY and CDR2 is SVGAGI. This CDR3 has 12 residues. Trimming cost V 5 bases and J 5 bases, with 9 bases left between them. CDR3 protein: CASSKNRETQYF. The CDR3 nucleotides read TGTGCCAGCAGTAAAAACAGGGAGACCCAGTACTTC.

This clone was seen only a few times. The V and J genes are TRBV14 and TRBJ1-1; D is unclear. This CDR3 spans 11 amino acids. In germline, CDR1 is SGHDN, CDR2 FVKESK. V lost 1 base and J lost 8, with 5 bases in between. The CDR3 sequence is CASSQGKEAFF. The CDR3 DNA sequence: TGTGCCAGCAGCCAAGGTAAAGAAGCTTTCTTT.

This clone has a handful of counts. The V and J genes are TRBV19 and TRBJ2-3, with TRBD1 matching over 9 bases. Germline trimming cut 6 bases from V and 0 bases from J; bases unmatched to any gene: 13. The CDR3 sequence is 18 residues long. Germline V lookup: CDR1 LNHDA, CDR2 SQIVND (reference sequence). CDR3 protein: CASRLPGQGPTSTDTQYF. The CDR3 DNA sequence: TGTGCCAGTAGACTACCGGGACAGGGACCTACTAGCACAGATACGCAGTATTTT.

The gene calls are TRBV7-9 and TRBJ2-5; D remains ambiguous. Deletions cut 0 bases from V and 1 base from J, with 9 bases between. CDR1 SEHNR and CDR2 FQNEAQ come from the germline V gene (reference sequence). CDR3 size: 15 residues. The CDR3 spells CASSLAPLTQETQYF. DNA of the CDR3: TGTGCCAGCAGCTTAGCTCCCCTCACCCAAGAGACCCAGTACTTC.

J is TRBJ2-7 and V is TRBV29-1, with unresolved D. V shed 0 bases and J shed 2 bases, with 14 bases lying between them. The CDR3 is 15 amino acids. Germline V CDR1 and CDR2: SQVTM, ANQGSEA. The CDR3 DNA reads TGCAGCGTTGAAGATCCGGCCCCATTTCCCTACGAGCAGTACTTC. This translates into CSVEDPAPFPYEQYF.

This clone was counted only a few times. Within the sample, other DNA sequences also encode this same CDR3. The chain links TRBV4-2 to TRBJ1-5; D is perhaps TRBD1 (6 bases). With 0 bases removed from V and 0 bases from J, the gap between germline ends came to 12 bases. This CDR3 spans 17 amino acids. CDR1 is LGHNA, CDR2 YNFKEQ, per germline. CDR3 residues: CASSQDRGGDSNQPQHF. In DNA form, the CDR3 reads TGTGCCAGCAGCCAAGATCGAGGGGGGGATAGCAATCAGCCCCAGCATTTT.

V usage is TRBV13 and J usage is TRBJ2-3; unclear D gene. Deletions cut 5 bases from V and 4 bases from J, with 10 bases between. Per the germline V gene, CDR1 is PRHDT and CDR2 is FYEKMQ (reference sequence). The CDR3 loop spans 13 amino acids. This CDR3 reads CASSHPMADTQYF. Written as DNA, the CDR3 is TGTGCCAGCAGCCACCCGATGGCAGATACGCAGTATTTT.

This clone came up a few times. The chain carries TRBV5-1 and TRBJ1-2, with D perhaps TRBD1 (5 bases). Germline V gene data show CDR1 as SGHRS and CDR2 as YFSETQ. The V and J ends lost 4 bases and 8 bases respectively, with 24 bases between them. The CDR3 loop spans 16 amino acids. CDR3 in amino acids: CASSLGSAPPGEGYTF. As DNA, the CDR3 is TGCGCCAGCAGCCTGGGGTCGGCCCCACCGGGGGAGGGCTACACCTTC.

The V gene is TRBV6-5, the J gene TRBJ2-3; D ambiguous. This CDR3 spans 13 amino acids. From germline, CDR1 is MNHEY and CDR2 SVGAGI. V was clipped by 2 bases and J by 2 bases, with 5 bases between them. CDR3 in amino acids: CASSYRNTDTQYF. The CDR3 DNA sequence: TGTGCCAGCAGTTACCGAAACACAGATACGCAGTATTTT.

The J gene is TRBJ1-2, the V gene TRBV5-4; a weak D match, TRBD1 (6 bases). The CDR3 covers 13 residues. V was clipped by 3 bases and J by 8 bases, with 14 bases between them. The germline V gene has CDR1 SGHNT and CDR2 YYREEE (reference sequence). CDR3 protein: CASSWEGEMGYTF. The CDR3 nucleotides are TGTGCCAGCAGCTGGGAGGGGGAGATGGGCTACACCTTC.

The table lists this clone with a few counts. V gene TRBV20-1 combines with J gene TRBJ1-2; 7 positions agree with TRBD1. The CDR3 spans 11 residues. V lost 7 bases and J lost 2; bases outside the gene matches: 1. Germline V gives CDR1 DFQATT, CDR2 SNEGSKA (reference sequence). In DNA form, the CDR3 reads TGCAGTGGACAGGGAAACTATGGCTACACCTTC. It is translated as CSGQGNYGYTF.

A note on this clone: At the DNA level, this CDR3 is encoded by other sequences in the same sample as well. CDR3 DNA sequence: TGTGCCAGCAGCTTGAGCCAAGGCCAAGAGACCCAGTACTTC. Translating gives CASSLSQGQETQYF. This chain joins TRBV5-6 and TRBJ2-5; D not certain. Trimming cost V 1 base and J 1 base, with 8 bases left between them. Germline assignment: CDR1 SGHDT and CDR2 YYEEEE. This CDR3 comprises 14 residues.

The V gene is TRBV30, the J gene TRBJ2-1, with D perhaps TRBD1 or TRBD2 (5 bases each). Trimming took 4 bases from V and 10 from J, leaving 14 bases between them. Germline CDR1 reads GTSNPN; CDR2 reads SVGIG (reference sequence). This CDR3 is 12 amino acids long. The CDR3: CAWNLGELEQFF. The CDR3 DNA reads as TGTGCCTGGAATCTGGGGGAGTTGGAGCAGTTCTTC.

As for this clone: The same CDR3 is also encoded by other DNA sequences in this sample. The chain couples TRBV5-1 to TRBJ2-2; D gene uncertain. V lost 0 bases to trimming and J lost 0 bases, with 3 bases between them. The CDR3 sequence is 14 residues long. Germline assignment: CDR1 SGHRS and CDR2 YFSETQ. CDR3 sequence: CASSLAANTGELFF. The CDR3 DNA reads TGCGCCAGCAGCTTGGCCGCGAACACCGGGGAGCTGTTTTTT.

This clone has more than one count but fewer than ten. The chain joins TRBV25-1 to TRBJ1-4; no definite D call. The germline gives CDR1 MGHDK, CDR2 SYGVNS. This CDR3 is 14 amino acids long. Trimming stripped 7 bases from V and 7 bases from J, with 16 bases between. The CDR3 nucleotides read TGTGCCAGCACCTCAACCGGAGGACCTGAAAAACTGTTTTTT. It specifies CASTSTGGPEKLFF.

The table lists this clone with a few counts. The chain combines TRBV11-3 with TRBJ1-1; the D is unclear. V was shortened by 5 bases and J by 1 base, with 8 bases between the two germline ends. This CDR3 has 13 residues. The germline V gene encodes CDR1 SGHNT and CDR2 YENEEA. Written as DNA, the CDR3 is TGTGCCAGCAGCCCTCGAGCGAACACTGAAGCTTTCTTT. Translation gives CASSPRANTEAFF.

V usage is TRBV28 and J usage is TRBJ2-2, with TRBD2 matching 8 bases. The trim removed 5 bases at V and 7 bases at J, leaving 9 bases unmatched. This CDR3 has 15 residues. Germline V gene data show CDR1 as MDHEN and CDR2 as SYDVKM. The CDR3 DNA sequence: TGTGCCAGCAGTCCCCGGGACGGGAGGGACGGGGAGCTGTTTTTT. This encodes CASSPRDGRDGELFF.

This clone occurred a few times. The V call is TRBV25-1, the J call TRBJ1-2; D not certain. V dropped 1 base and J dropped 2 bases, with 8 bases sitting between them. The CDR3 has 14 amino acids. In germline, CDR1 is MGHDK, CDR2 SYGVNS. CDR3: CASSELKQNYGYTF. The CDR3 nucleotides are TGTGCCAGCAGTGAATTAAAACAGAACTATGGCTACACCTTC.

This clone was counted only a few times. The chain has TRBV29-1 and TRBJ1-1, with 7 bases that match TRBD1. The CDR3 sequence is 14 residues long. V trimming: 5 bases; J trimming: 1 base; junction bases outside the gene matches: 7. Per the germline V gene, CDR1 is SQVTM and CDR2 is ANQGSEA. The CDR3 DNA follows: TGCAGCGTTTTGGGACAGCTACAGAACACTGAAGCTTTCTTT. Protein product: CSVLGQLQNTEAFF.

V usage is TRBV2 and J usage is TRBJ2-5, with D perhaps matching TRBD1 or TRBD2 (6 bases each). Germline V CDR1 and CDR2: SNHLY, FYNNEI. This CDR3 is 13 amino acids long. Trimming left V 6 bases short and J 5 bases short, with 13 bases between. DNA for the CDR3: TGTGCCAGCAGGGACGTCGGGGGCGAGACCCAGTACTTC. It codes for CASRDVGGETQYF.